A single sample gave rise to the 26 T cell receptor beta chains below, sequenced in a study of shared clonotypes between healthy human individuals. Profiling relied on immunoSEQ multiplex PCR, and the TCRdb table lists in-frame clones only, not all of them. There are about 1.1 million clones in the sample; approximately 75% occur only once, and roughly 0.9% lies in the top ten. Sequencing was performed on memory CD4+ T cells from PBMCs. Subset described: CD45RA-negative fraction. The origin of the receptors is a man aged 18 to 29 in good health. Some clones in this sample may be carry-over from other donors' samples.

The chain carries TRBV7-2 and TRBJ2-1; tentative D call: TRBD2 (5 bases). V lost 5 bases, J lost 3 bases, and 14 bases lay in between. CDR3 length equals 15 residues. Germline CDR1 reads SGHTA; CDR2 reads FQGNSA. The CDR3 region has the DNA TGTGCCAGCAGCCACGGACTCGACTTCTACAATGAGCAGTTCTTC. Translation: CASSHGLDFYNEQFF. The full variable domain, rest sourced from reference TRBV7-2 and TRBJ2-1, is GAGVSQSPSNKVTEKGKDVELRCDPISGHTALYWYRQSLGQGLEFLIYFQGNSAPDKSGLPSDRFSAERTGGSVSTLTIQRTQQEDSAVYLCASSHGLDFYNEQFFGPGTRLTVL.

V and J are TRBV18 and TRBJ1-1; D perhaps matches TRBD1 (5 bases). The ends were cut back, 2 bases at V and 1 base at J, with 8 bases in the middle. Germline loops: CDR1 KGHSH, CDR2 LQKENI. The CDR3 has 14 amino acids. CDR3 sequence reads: CASSPGAGNTEAFF. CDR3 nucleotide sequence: TGTGCCAGCTCACCAGGGGCCGGGAACACTGAAGCTTTCTTT. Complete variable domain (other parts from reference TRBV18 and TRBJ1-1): NAGVMQNPRHLVRRRGQEARLRCSPMKGHSHVYWYRQLPEEGLKFMVYLQKENIIDESGMPKERFSAEFPKEGPSILRIQQVVRGDSAAYFCASSPGAGNTEAFFGQGTRLTVV.

The CDR3 DNA is TGTGCCACCAGCAGCAACAGGGTTGGGGCCAACGTCCTGACTTTC. It is translated as CATSSNRVGANVLTF. The chain combines TRBV15 with TRBJ2-6; possible D gene TRBD1, 6 bases. Germline CDR1 LNHNV, CDR2 YYDKDF (reference sequence). V was pared by 3 bases and J by 3 bases, with 9 bases between. The CDR3 consists of 15 residues.

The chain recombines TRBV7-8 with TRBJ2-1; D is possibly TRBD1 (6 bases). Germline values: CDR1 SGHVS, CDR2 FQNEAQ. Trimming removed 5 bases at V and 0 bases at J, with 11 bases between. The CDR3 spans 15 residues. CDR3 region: CASSPGHLSYNEQFF. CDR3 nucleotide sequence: TGTGCCAGCAGCCCGGGACACCTCTCCTACAATGAGCAGTTCTTC. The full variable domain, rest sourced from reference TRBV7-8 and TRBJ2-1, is GAGVSQSPRYKVAKRGQDVALRCDPISGHVSLFWYQQALGQGPEFLTYFQNEAQLDKSGLPSDRFFAERPEGSVSTLKIQRTQQEDSAVYLCASSPGHLSYNEQFFGPGTRLTVL.

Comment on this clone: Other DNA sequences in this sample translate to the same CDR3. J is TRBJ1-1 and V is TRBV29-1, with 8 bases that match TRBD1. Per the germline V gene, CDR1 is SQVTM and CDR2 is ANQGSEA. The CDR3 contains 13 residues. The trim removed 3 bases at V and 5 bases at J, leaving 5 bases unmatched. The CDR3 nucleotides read TGCAGCGTTGACAGGGGGCAGGGTACTGAAGCTTTCTTT. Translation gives CSVDRGQGTEAFF.

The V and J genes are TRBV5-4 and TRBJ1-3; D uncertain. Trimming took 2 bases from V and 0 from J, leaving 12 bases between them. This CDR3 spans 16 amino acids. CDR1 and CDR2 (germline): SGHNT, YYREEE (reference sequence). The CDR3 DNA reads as TGTGCCAGCAGCTTAAACCGCCCTACCTCTGGAAACACCATATATTTT. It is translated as CASSLNRPTSGNTIYF.

The CDR3 here is CASSRSGTYNEQFF. In DNA, the CDR3 is TGTGCCAGCAGCCGCAGCGGGACCTACAATGAGCAGTTCTTC. V and J are TRBV7-3 and TRBJ2-1, with 7 bases identical to TRBD2. Germline CDR1 reads SGHTA; CDR2 reads FQGTGA. The CDR3 is made up of 14 amino acids. V lost 5 bases and J lost 2; bases outside the gene matches: 3.

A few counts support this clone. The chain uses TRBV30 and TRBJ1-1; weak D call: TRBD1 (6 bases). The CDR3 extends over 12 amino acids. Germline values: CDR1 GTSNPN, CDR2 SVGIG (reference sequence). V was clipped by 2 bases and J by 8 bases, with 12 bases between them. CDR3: CAWSLDSQEAFF. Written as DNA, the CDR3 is TGTGCCTGGAGTTTGGACAGCCAAGAAGCTTTCTTT.

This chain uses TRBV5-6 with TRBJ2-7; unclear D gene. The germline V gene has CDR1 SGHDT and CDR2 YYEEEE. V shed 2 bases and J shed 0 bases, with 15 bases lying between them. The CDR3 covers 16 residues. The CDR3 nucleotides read TGTGCCAGCAGCTTTTATGGGCGAGGCCTCTCCTACGAGCAGTACTTC. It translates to CASSFYGRGLSYEQYF. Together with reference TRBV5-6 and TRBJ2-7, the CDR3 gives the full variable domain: DAGVTQSPTHLIKTRGQQVTLRCSPKSGHDTVSWYQQALGQGPQFIFQYYEEEERQRGNFPDRFSGHQFPNYSSELNVNALLLGDSALYLCASSFYGRGLSYEQYFGPGTRLTVT.

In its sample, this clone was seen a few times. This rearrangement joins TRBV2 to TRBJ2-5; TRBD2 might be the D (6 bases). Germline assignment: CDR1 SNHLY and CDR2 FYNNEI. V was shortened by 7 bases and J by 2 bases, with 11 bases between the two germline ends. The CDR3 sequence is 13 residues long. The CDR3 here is CASIGGGQETQYF. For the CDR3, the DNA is TGTGCCAGCATTGGGGGAGGTCAAGAGACCCAGTACTTC. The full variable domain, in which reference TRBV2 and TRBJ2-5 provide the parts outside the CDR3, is EPEVTQTPSHQVTQMGQEVILRCVPISNHLYFYWYRQILGQKVEFLVSFYNNEISEKSEIFDDQFSVERPDGSNFTLKIRSTKLEDSAMYFCASIGGGQETQYFGPGTRLLVL.

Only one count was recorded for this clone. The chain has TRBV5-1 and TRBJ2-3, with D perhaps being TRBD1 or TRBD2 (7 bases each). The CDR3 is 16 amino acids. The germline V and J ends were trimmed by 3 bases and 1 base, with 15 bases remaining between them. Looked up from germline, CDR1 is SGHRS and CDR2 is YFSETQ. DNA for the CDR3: TGCGCCAGCAGCTCGATGGGAGGGGGCGGCACAGATACGCAGTATTTT. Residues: CASSSMGGGGTDTQYF.

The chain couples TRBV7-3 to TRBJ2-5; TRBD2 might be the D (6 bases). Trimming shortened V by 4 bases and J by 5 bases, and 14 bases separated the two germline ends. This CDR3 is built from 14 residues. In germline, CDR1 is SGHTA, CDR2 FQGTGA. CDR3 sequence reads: CASSSPGAGETQYF. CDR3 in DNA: TGTGCCAGCAGCTCACCGGGCGCGGGGGAGACCCAGTACTTC. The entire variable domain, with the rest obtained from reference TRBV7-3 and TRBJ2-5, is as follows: GAGVSQTPSNKVTEKGKYVELRCDPISGHTALYWYRQSLGQGPEFLIYFQGTGAADDSGLPNDRFFAVRPEGSVSTLKIQRTERGDSAVYLCASSSPGAGETQYFGPGTRLLVL.

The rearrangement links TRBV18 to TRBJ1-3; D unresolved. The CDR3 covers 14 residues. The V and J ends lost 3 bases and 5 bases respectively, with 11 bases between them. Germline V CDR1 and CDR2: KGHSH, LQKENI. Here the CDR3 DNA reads TGTGCCAGCTCACCTGCCGTGCTTCGAAACACCATATATTTT. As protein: CASSPAVLRNTIYF.

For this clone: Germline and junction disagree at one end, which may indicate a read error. For the CDR3, the DNA is TGTACCAGCAGCTTAGTGCAGGGATCCTACGAGCAGTACTTC. This sequence encodes CTSSLVQGSYEQYF. The chain links TRBV11-2 to TRBJ2-7; possible D gene TRBD1, 5 bases. This CDR3 contains 14 residues. Germline V gene lookup returns CDR1 SGHAT and CDR2 FQNNGV.

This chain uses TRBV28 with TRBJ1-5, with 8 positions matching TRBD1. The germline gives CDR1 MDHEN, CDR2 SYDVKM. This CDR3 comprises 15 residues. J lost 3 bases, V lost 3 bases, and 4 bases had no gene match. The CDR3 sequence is CASSFSDRDNQPQHF. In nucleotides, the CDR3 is TGTGCCAGCAGTTTCTCGGACAGGGACAATCAGCCCCAGCATTTT.

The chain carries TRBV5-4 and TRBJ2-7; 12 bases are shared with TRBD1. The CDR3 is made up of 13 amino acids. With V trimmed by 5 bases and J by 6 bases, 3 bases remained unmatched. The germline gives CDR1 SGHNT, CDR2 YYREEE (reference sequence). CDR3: CASSWDRGLEQYF. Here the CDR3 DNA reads TGTGCCAGCAGTTGGGACAGGGGGCTCGAGCAGTACTTC.

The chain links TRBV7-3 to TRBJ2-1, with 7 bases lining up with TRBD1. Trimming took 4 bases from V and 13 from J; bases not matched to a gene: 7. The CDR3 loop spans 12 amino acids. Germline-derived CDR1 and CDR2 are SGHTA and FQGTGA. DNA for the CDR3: TGTGCCAGCAGCTCAAGGACAGGAAACCAGTTCTTC. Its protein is CASSSRTGNQFF.

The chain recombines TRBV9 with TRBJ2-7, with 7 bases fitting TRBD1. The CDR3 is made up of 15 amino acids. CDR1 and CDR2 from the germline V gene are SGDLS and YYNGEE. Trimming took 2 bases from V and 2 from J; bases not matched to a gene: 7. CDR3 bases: TGTGCCAGCAGCGTCCAAGGGACAGAGACCTACGAGCAGTACTTC. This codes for CASSVQGTETYEQYF.

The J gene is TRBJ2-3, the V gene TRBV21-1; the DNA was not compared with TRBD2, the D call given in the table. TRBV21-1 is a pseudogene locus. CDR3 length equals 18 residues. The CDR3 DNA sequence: TGTGCCAGCAGCAAAGTCCCCGGGACTAGCGAGAAGTCAGATACGCAGTATTTT. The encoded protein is CASSKVPGTSEKSDTQYF.

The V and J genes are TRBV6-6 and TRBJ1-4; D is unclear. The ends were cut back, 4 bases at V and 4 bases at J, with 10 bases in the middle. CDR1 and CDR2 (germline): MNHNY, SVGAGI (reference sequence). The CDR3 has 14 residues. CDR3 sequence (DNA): TGTGCCAGCAGTTCTAGCAGCAATAATGAAAAACTGTTTTTT. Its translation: CASSSSSNNEKLFF.

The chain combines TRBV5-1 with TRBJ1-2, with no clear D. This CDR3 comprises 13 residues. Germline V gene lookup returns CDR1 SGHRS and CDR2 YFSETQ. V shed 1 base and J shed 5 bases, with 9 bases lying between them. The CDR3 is CASSLSGQYGYTF. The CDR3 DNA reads TGCGCCAGCAGCTTGAGTGGGCAGTATGGCTACACCTTC.

The CDR3 region has the DNA TGTGCCAGCAGCTTTCGACAGGGGAACACTGAAGCTTTCTTT. Its translation is CASSFRQGNTEAFF. The chain uses TRBV5-4 and TRBJ1-1; 7 nucleotides line up with TRBD1. The CDR3 sequence is 14 residues long. Trimming at V came to 2 bases and at J to 1 base, leaving 2 bases not matched to a gene. From germline, CDR1 is SGHNT and CDR2 YYREEE (reference sequence). Full variable domain (outside the CDR3, taken from reference TRBV5-4 and TRBJ1-1): ETGVTQSPTHLIKTRGQQVTLRCSSQSGHNTVSWYQQALGQGPQFIFQYYREEENGRGNFPPRFSGLQFPNYSSELNVNALELDDSALYLCASSFRQGNTEAFFGQGTRLTVV.

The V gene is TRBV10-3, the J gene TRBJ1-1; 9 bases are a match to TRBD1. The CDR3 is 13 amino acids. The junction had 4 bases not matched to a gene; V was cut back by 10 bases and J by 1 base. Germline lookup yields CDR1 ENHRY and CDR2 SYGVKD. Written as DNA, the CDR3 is TGTGCCACCCGACAGGGGGAGAACACTGAAGCTTTCTTT. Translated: CATRQGENTEAFF.

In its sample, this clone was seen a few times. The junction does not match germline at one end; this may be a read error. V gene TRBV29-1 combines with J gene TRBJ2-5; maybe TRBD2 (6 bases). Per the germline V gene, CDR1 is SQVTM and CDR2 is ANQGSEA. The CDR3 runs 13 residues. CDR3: CSAEHQEGETQYF. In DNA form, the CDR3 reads TGCAGCGCTGAACACCAGGAGGGCGAGACCCAGTACTTC. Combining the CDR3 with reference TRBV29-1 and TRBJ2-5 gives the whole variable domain SAVISQKPSRDICQRGTSLTIQCQVDSQVTMMFWYRQQPGQSLTLIATANQGSEATYESGFVIDKFPISRPNLTFSTLTVSNMSPEDSSIYLCSAEHQEGETQYFGPGTRLLVL.

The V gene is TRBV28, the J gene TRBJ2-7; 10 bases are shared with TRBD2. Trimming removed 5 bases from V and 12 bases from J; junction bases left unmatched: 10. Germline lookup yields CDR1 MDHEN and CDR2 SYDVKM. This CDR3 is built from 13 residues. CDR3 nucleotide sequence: TGTGCCAGCAGTGACGGGACTAGCGTCCGCCGGTACTTC. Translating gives CASSDGTSVRRYF. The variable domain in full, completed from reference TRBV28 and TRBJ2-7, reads DVKVTQSSRYLVKRTGEKVFLECVQDMDHENMFWYRQDPGLGLRLIYFSYDVKMKEKGDIPEGYSVSREKKERFSLILESASTNQTSMYLCASSDGTSVRRYFGPGTRLTVT.

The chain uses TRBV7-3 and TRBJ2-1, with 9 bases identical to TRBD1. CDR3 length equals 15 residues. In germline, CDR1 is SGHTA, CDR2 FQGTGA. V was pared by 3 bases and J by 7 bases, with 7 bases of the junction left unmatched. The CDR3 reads CASSLQGQGMNEQFF. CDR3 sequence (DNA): TGTGCCAGCAGCTTGCAAGGACAGGGGATGAATGAGCAGTTCTTC.